A single T cell receptor beta chain is shown here with its context. This sample is drawn from a study of identical twins. The trim removed 4 bases at V and 0 bases at J, leaving 15 bases unmatched. Germline V gives CDR1 DFQATT, CDR2 SNEGSKA (reference sequence). This CDR3 contains 19 residues. TCRdb passed the 5' RACE reads through MiXCR, listing each CDR3 protein once. Found here are approximately 490,000 distinct CDR3 sequences, 20% to 25% of them singletons; the top ten hold approximately 0.48%. This sample also appeared in a second study, on yellow fever vaccine responses in identical twins.

The sequenced material came from CD4+ T cells sorted from blood. The rearrangement links TRBV20-1 to TRBJ2-3; 11 bases are shared with TRBD2. The sequence derives from a woman in her late teens or twenties in good health. The CDR3 nucleotides read TGCAGTGCTACTAAGCAGACTAGCGGGGTCTACCCTAGCACAGATACGCAGTATTTT. Its protein is CSATKQTSGVYPSTDTQYF.